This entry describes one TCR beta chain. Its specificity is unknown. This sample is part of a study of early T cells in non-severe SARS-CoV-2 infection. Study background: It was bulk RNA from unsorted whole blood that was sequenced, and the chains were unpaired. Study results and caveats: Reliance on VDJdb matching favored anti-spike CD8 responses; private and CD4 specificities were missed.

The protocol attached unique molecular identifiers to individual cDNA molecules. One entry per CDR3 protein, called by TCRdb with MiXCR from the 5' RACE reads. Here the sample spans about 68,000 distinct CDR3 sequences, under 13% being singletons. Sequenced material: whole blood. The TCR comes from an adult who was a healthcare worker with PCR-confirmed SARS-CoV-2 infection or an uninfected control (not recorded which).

CDR3 residues: CASTFGVTSSSSEQFF. CDR3 nucleotides: TGCGCCAGCACCTTCGGTGTGACTAGTAGTTCCAGTGAGCAGTTCTTC. This chain uses TRBV5-1 with TRBJ2-1, with a tentative D call TRBD2 (6 bases). V lost 6 bases and J lost 9, with 25 bases in between. There are 16 residues in the CDR3. Germline V gene sequence: CDR1 SGHRS, CDR2 YFSETQ.